This TCR beta chain was profiled in a study of vaccination effects on CD4 cells after COVID-19. This clone appeared a few times. Antigen: not known. Sequenced by immunoSEQ multiplex PCR; TCRdb stores in-frame clones only, minus some. Of tens of thousands of clones listed, less than 85% were seen once; the top ten hold 3.6%. Culture proceeded for nine to ten days, and CD4+ T cells were then isolated. PCR confirmed that the person was infected with SARS-CoV-2 between March and December 2020. Everyone in the study got two shots of either the BNT162b2 or mRNA-1273 vaccine. Both day 3 and day 7 saw half the medium replaced with IL-2 medium. Germline loops: CDR1 SNHLY, CDR2 FYNNEI. The CDR3 contains 14 residues. V lost 7 bases to trimming and J lost 4 bases, with 15 bases between them.

This sequence originates from a human donor who had a prior SARS-CoV-2 infection. Sequenced here: CD4+ T cells from PBMCs cultured without peptide, sampled after COVID-19 vaccination. The J gene is TRBJ2-3, the V gene TRBV2, with D perhaps matching TRBD1 or TRBD2 (5 bases each). The CDR3 loop is CASNYVGDADTQYF. The CDR3 DNA reads TGTGCCAGCAATTATGTAGGGGACGCAGATACGCAGTATTTT.